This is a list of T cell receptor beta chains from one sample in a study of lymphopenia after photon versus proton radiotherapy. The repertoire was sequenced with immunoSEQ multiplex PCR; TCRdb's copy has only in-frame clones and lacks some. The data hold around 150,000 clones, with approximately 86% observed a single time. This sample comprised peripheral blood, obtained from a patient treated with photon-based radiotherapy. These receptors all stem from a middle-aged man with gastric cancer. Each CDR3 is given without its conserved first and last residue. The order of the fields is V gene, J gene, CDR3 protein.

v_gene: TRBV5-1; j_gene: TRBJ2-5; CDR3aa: ASNRASGRETQY
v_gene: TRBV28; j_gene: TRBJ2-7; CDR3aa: ASRRQGSYEQY
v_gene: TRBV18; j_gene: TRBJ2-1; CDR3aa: ASSPGQYNEQF
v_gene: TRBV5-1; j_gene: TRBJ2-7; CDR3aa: ASSLDAGNEQY
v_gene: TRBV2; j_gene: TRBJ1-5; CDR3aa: ASQSGGLRSNQPQH
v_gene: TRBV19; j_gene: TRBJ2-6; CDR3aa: ASAPAHLSSGANVLT
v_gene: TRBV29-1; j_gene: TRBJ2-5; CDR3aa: SAGGGQETQY
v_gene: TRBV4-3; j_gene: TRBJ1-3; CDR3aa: ASSQAVLSGNTIY
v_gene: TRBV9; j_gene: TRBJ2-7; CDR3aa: ASSVAGGLTYEQY
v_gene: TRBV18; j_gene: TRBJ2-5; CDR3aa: ASSRQQGLQETQY
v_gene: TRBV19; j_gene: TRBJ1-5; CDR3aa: ASSIARGRQPQH
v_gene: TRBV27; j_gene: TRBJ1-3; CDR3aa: ASKTGSNSGNTIY
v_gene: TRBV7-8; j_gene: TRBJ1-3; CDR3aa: ASSLRGGRTGNTIY
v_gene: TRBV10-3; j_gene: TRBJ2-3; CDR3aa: AIRRNSGTDTQY
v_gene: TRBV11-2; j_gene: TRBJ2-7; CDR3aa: ASSQGRTPYEQY
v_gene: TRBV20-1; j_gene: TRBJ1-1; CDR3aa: SASARENAF
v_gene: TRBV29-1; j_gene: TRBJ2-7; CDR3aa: SVEGGREAAEQY
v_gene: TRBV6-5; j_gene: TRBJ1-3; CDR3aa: ASRPTGLAGNTIY
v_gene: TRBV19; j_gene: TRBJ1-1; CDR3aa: ASSPRTGVFAF
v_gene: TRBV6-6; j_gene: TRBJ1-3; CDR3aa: ASSRDSSGNTIY
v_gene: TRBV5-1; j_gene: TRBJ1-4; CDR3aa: ASIKGCEKLF
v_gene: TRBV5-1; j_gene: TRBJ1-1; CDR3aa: ASSLGHTGVTEAF